Listed below are T cell receptor beta chains from one sample, sequenced in a study of siplizumab effects on memory and regulatory T cells. Data came from immunoSEQ multiplex PCR; TCRdb stores just in-frame clones and leaves some out. The sample has around 95,000 clones; 80% to 95% are singletons. Sequenced material: CD4+ T cells sorted from blood. The receptors derive from a human donor in good health. CDR3s include the opening cysteine and the closing phenylalanine or tryptophan. Fields, in order: V gene, J gene, CDR3 protein.

TRBV30	TRBJ2-7	CAWARGVSYEQYF
TRBV2	TRBJ1-6	CASSEQTGYSPLHF
TRBV28	TRBJ2-2	CAIQTGTNTGELFF
TRBV9	TRBJ2-1	CASSVEGGGYNEQFF
TRBV11-2	TRBJ1-3	CASSLAAVGGNTIYF
TRBV15	TRBJ1-3	CATSRDGWGPGNTIYF
TRBV2	TRBJ2-2	CASSGTGDGTGELFF
TRBV7-6	TRBJ1-2	CASSLLTGGHGYTF
TRBV15	TRBJ1-1	CATSRGGGSSTEAFF
TRBV25-1	TRBJ1-5	CASSGGGNSSNQPQHF
TRBV9	TRBJ1-3	CASSVNSPGGPGNTIYF
TRBV9	TRBJ1-1	CASSVEGGIWNTEAFF
TRBV9	TRBJ1-1	CASSGNSGTEAFF
TRBV10-3	TRBJ1-1	CAISESKGQGARNTEAFF
TRBV28	TRBJ1-2	CASSLSPQSGYTF
TRBV18	TRBJ2-7	CASSPVAGPESEQYF
TRBV11-2	TRBJ2-2	CASSSVRAQWGTGELFF
TRBV6-6	TRBJ2-7	CASSYTGGYYEQYF
TRBV18	TRBJ2-7	CASSPQRRDQSSEQYF
TRBV2	TRBJ2-5	CASSEGLAGLETQYF
TRBV30	TRBJ2-3	CAWSDGTRGPDTQYF
TRBV9	TRBJ1-2	CASSLWTTGGWGYTF
TRBV10-3	TRBJ2-3	CAIGRERGGNTDTQYF
TRBV19	TRBJ2-2	CASSIGGKAGELFF
TRBV7-9	TRBJ2-7	CASSAGQGTYEQYF
TRBV2	TRBJ1-5	CASTMDRDYQPQHF
TRBV4-1	TRBJ2-6	CASSPGQGYSGANVLTF
TRBV5-1	TRBJ2-7	CASSLVVGYEQYF
TRBV7-9	TRBJ1-3	CASSLTGWTGKNTIYF
TRBV6-1	TRBJ2-5	CASSERQGPNYFQETQYF
TRBV2	TRBJ1-5	CASSEWDRGNQPQHF
TRBV11-1	TRBJ2-7	CASSLTKSNKNDYEQYF
TRBV15	TRBJ2-3	CATSRDPSSTDTQYF
TRBV7-3	.	CASSLTSVTEQYF
TRBV7-2	TRBJ2-1	CASSPTAGGRNEQFF
TRBV20-1	TRBJ1-2	CSAFGTIGYTF
TRBV7-2	TRBJ1-2	CASSLQRSFYGYTF